Below are 27 T cell receptor beta chains sequenced from a single sample in a study of blood T cell repertoires in COVID-19. Data came from immunoSEQ multiplex PCR; TCRdb stores just in-frame clones and leaves some out. The repertoire includes roughly 74,000 clones, 84% of them detected once, and around a third sits in the top ten. Sequences were obtained from peripheral blood. The receptors come from a man between 65 and 80 years old with acute or convalescent COVID-19.

The rearrangement joins TRBV20-1 to TRBJ2-3, with 13 nucleotides matching TRBD2. The V gene's germline CDR1 is DFQATT and CDR2 SNEGSKA (reference sequence). The junction had 7 bases not matched to a gene; V was cut back by 3 bases and J by 1 base. This CDR3 region has 17 residues. CDR3 in DNA: TGCAGTGCTAGTACTAGCGGGGGGGCCGTAGGCACAGATACGCAGTATTTT. Translating gives CSASTSGGAVGTDTQYF.

The chain couples TRBV29-1 to TRBJ2-2; TRBD1 is a possible D gene (5 bases). Trimming removed 3 bases at V and 3 bases at J, with 11 bases between. The germline CDR1 and CDR2 sequences are SQVTM and ANQGSEA. The CDR3 is made up of 14 amino acids. In nucleotides, the CDR3 is TGCAGCGTTGATAGGGGAAGGGACACCGGGGAGCTGTTTTTT. Translation: CSVDRGRDTGELFF.

V is TRBV6-5 and J is TRBJ1-5; 7 nucleotides match TRBD1. This CDR3 is built from 14 residues. CDR1 and CDR2 (germline): MNHEY, SVGAGI. Germline trimming cut 7 bases from V and 6 bases from J; bases unmatched to any gene: 9. CDR3 sequence reads: CASKQTGDAQPQHF. CDR3 coding DNA: TGTGCCAGCAAACAAACAGGGGATGCTCAGCCCCAGCATTTT.

This chain links TRBV5-4 with TRBJ1-2; D perhaps matches TRBD1 (5 bases). Germline CDR1 and CDR2: SGHNT and YYREEE (reference sequence). The CDR3 is 13 amino acids. V dropped 0 bases and J dropped 8 bases, with 11 bases sitting between them. CDR3 nucleotides: TGTGCCAGCAGCTTGGCTAGGGGAGGCGGCTACACCTTC. It translates to CASSLARGGGYTF.

V is TRBV30 and J is TRBJ1-2; no definite D call. The CDR3 consists of 14 residues. With 0 bases removed from V and 4 bases from J, the gap between germline ends came to 12 bases. Per the germline V gene, CDR1 is GTSNPN and CDR2 is SVGIG (reference sequence). The CDR3 reads CAWSVSTTGYGYTF. CDR3 DNA: TGTGCCTGGAGTGTATCAACAACGGGCTATGGCTACACCTTC.

The chain recombines TRBV7-2 with TRBJ2-1; 7 positions match TRBD2. V lost 6 bases to trimming and J lost 4 bases; unmatched junction nucleotides: 9. This CDR3 spans 15 amino acids. Germline V lookup: CDR1 SGHTA, CDR2 FQGNSA. CDR3: CASRKVAGAYNEQFF. The CDR3 DNA sequence: TGTGCCAGCAGAAAGGTGGCGGGAGCGTACAATGAGCAGTTCTTC.

The chain couples TRBV5-1 to TRBJ1-2; TRBD1 matches at 9 bases. The CDR3 has 14 amino acids. Germline lookup yields CDR1 SGHRS and CDR2 YFSETQ. The V gene end was trimmed by 0 bases and the J gene end by 7 bases; junction bases not matched to a gene: 4. The CDR3 DNA reads as TGCGCCAGCAGCTTGGACAGGGGGCTGCGTGGCTACACCTTC. Protein sequence: CASSLDRGLRGYTF. The variable domain in full, completed from reference TRBV5-1 and TRBJ1-2, reads KAGVTQTPRYLIKTRGQQVTLSCSPISGHRSVSWYQQTPGQGLQFLFEYFSETQRNKGNFPGRFSGRQFSNSRSEMNVSTLELGDSALYLCASSLDRGLRGYTFGSGTRLTVV.

CDR3 nucleotide sequence: TGTGCCAGCAGTCCGGGGGTATCTAGGGTCTATGGCTACACCTTC. Translating gives CASSPGVSRVYGYTF. The chain has TRBV6-5 and TRBJ1-2, with D perhaps matching TRBD1 (5 bases). Germline assignment: CDR1 MNHEY and CDR2 SVGAGI. This CDR3 spans 15 amino acids. Trimming removed 5 bases at V and 4 bases at J, with 17 bases between.

V is TRBV27 and J is TRBJ1-2, with D maybe TRBD1 (6 bases). CDR1 and CDR2 (germline): MNHEY, SMNVEV (reference sequence). The CDR3 extends over 11 amino acids. Trimming removed 5 bases at V and 8 bases at J, with 9 bases between. Here the CDR3 DNA reads TGTGCCAGCAGTCAGGGGCGGGGCTACACCTTC. Translated: CASSQGRGYTF.

V is TRBV19 and J is TRBJ1-1; TRBD1 might be the D (6 bases). CDR1 is LNHDA and CDR2 is SQIVND in the germline V gene (reference sequence). Trimming pared 5 bases from V and 3 bases from J, leaving 10 bases between. The CDR3 is made up of 13 amino acids. CDR3 in amino acids: CASSQQGYTEAFF. In nucleotides, the CDR3 is TGTGCCAGTAGTCAACAGGGTTACACTGAAGCTTTCTTT.

The rearrangement uses TRBV5-5 and TRBJ1-5; TRBD1 might be the D (6 bases). The germline V gene has CDR1 SGHKS and CDR2 YYEKEE (reference sequence). Trimming pared 0 bases from V and 8 bases from J, leaving 18 bases between. This CDR3 is built from 16 residues. The CDR3 loop reads CASSLAWQGSSEPQHF. The DNA for the CDR3 is TGTGCCAGCAGCTTGGCCTGGCAGGGGAGTTCCGAGCCCCAGCATTTT.

This clone was picked up one time. V and J are TRBV7-3 and TRBJ2-3, with D possibly matching TRBD1 (6 bases). Trimming took off 5 bases at V and 3 bases at J, with 12 bases between the two ends. Per germline, CDR1 SGHTA and CDR2 FQGTGA. The length of the CDR3 is 14 residues. Here the CDR3 DNA reads TGTGCCAGCAGCCCCATACAGGGTACAGATACGCAGTATTTT. Protein: CASSPIQGTDTQYF.

This clone has just one count. V and J are TRBV9 and TRBJ2-3, with 11 bases identical to TRBD2. CDR1 and CDR2 (germline): SGDLS, YYNGEE. The junction had 8 bases not matched to a gene; V was cut back by 0 bases and J by 2 bases. The CDR3 is 18 amino acids. The CDR3 coding sequence is TGTGCCAGCAGCGTAGCGACTGGGACTAGCGGATACACAGATACGCAGTATTTT. This codes for CASSVATGTSGYTDTQYF. Filled out from reference TRBV9 and TRBJ2-3, the complete variable domain reads DSGVTQTPKHLITATGQRVTLRCSPRSGDLSVYWYQQSLDQGLQFLIQYYNGEERAKGNILERFSAQQFPDLHSELNLSSLELGDSALYFCASSVATGTSGYTDTQYFGPGTRLTVL.

This clone was detected only a few times. The V call is TRBV7-2, the J call TRBJ2-5; possible D gene TRBD2, 6 bases. Germline V lookup: CDR1 SGHTA, CDR2 FQGNSA. Trimming removed 5 bases at V and 4 bases at J, with 17 bases between. The CDR3 consists of 15 residues. The CDR3 bases are TGTGCCAGCAGCCCAAGACTAGACCGGGGAGAGACCCAGTACTTC. Translated: CASSPRLDRGETQYF.

The chain is built from TRBV7-8 and TRBJ1-2; 12 nucleotides align to TRBD1. V dropped 1 base and J dropped 4; count of bases not matched to a gene: 4. Germline values: CDR1 SGHVS, CDR2 FQNEAQ. The CDR3 runs to 16 residues. CDR3 region: CASSLVGTGGVYGYTF. Written as DNA, the CDR3 is TGTGCCAGCAGCTTAGTTGGGACAGGGGGCGTCTATGGCTACACCTTC.

The V gene is TRBV4-1, the J gene TRBJ2-1, with TRBD2 identical over 11 bases. Germline CDR1 MGHRA, CDR2 YSYEKL. V lost 1 base and J lost 9; bases outside the gene matches: 11. CDR3 length equals 17 residues. CDR3 loop: CASSQGLAGGPMGEQFF. The CDR3 bases are TGCGCCAGCAGCCAAGGGCTAGCGGGAGGCCCTATGGGTGAGCAGTTCTTC.

V is TRBV10-1 and J is TRBJ2-2; 8 positions agree with TRBD2. CDR3 size: 15 residues. Germline CDR1 and CDR2: WNHNN and SYGVQD (reference sequence). The junction had 5 bases not matched to a gene; V was cut back by 7 bases and J by 1 base. Here the CDR3 DNA reads TGCGCCAGCACCTATAGCGGGGAGAACACCGGGGAGCTGTTTTTT. Residues: CASTYSGENTGELFF.

The V gene is TRBV6-2 or TRBV6-3, the J gene TRBJ1-4, with 8 bases lining up with TRBD1. The junction had 16 bases not matched to a gene; V was cut back by 2 bases and J by 5 bases. The CDR3 spans 19 residues. Germline CDR1 reads MNHEY; CDR2 reads SVGEGT. This CDR3 is CASSYPPPALGQANEKLFF. The CDR3 coding sequence is TGTGCCAGCAGTTACCCTCCCCCGGCCTTGGGACAGGCGAATGAAAAACTGTTTTTT.

The J gene is TRBJ2-5, the V gene TRBV5-1, with a tentative D call TRBD1 (5 bases). This CDR3 is 18 amino acids long. Germline lookup yields CDR1 SGHRS and CDR2 YFSETQ. V dropped 5 bases and J dropped 0 bases, with 23 bases sitting between them. Here the CDR3 DNA reads TGCGCCAGCAGACTTCAGCCCCAGGGAACCCGGTACCAAGAGACCCAGTACTTC. Protein sequence: CASRLQPQGTRYQETQYF.

V and J are TRBV21-1 and TRBJ1-2; the D call in the table, TRBD1, was not verified against the DNA. TRBV21-1 is marked as a pseudogene. There are 21 residues in the CDR3. The CDR3 sequence is CASSKGRFLRDRAVANYGYTF. The CDR3 nucleotides are TGTGCCAGCAGCAAAGGAAGATTTTTAAGGGACAGGGCCGTCGCTAACTATGGCTACACCTTC.

This clone was found a few times. This rearrangement joins TRBV7-9 to TRBJ1-4, with 9 bases fitting TRBD1. The germline V gene encodes CDR1 SEHNR and CDR2 FQNEAQ (reference sequence). With 5 bases clipped from V and 5 bases from J, the junction kept 6 bases outside the gene matches. The CDR3 sequence is 15 residues long. The CDR3 sequence: CASSPLGTGNEKLFF. CDR3 bases: TGTGCCAGCAGCCCCCTGGGGACAGGGAATGAAAAACTGTTTTTT.

The V gene is TRBV27, the J gene TRBJ1-5; D is undetermined. CDR3 length: 15 amino acids. Germline lookup yields CDR1 MNHEY and CDR2 SMNVEV (reference sequence). V shed 4 bases and J shed 0 bases, with 10 bases lying between them. In nucleotides, the CDR3 is TGTGCCAGCAGTTACACAGCTTATAGCAATCAGCCCCAGCATTTT. Translation: CASSYTAYSNQPQHF.

The chain joins TRBV2 to TRBJ2-5; 8 nucleotides align to TRBD1. This CDR3 comprises 13 residues. V was pared by 8 bases and J by 5 bases, with 7 bases of the junction left unmatched. Germline V gene sequence: CDR1 SNHLY, CDR2 FYNNEI. CDR3 in DNA: TGTGCCAGCGGCAGGGGGCTGGGGGAGACCCAGTACTTC. Translated, it gives CASGRGLGETQYF.

This clone was counted ten times or more. The chain combines TRBV20-1 with TRBJ1-5; no definite D call. This CDR3 is built from 15 residues. Between the trimmed V and J ends, which lost 3 bases and 5 bases, there was a span of 17 bases. Germline-derived CDR1 and CDR2 are DFQATT and SNEGSKA (reference sequence). In DNA, the CDR3 is TGCAGTGCTAGTTCGGGAGCCTCGGGCGATCAGCCCCAGCATTTT. It yields the protein CSASSGASGDQPQHF.

This chain links TRBV5-4 with TRBJ1-4; 10 bases match TRBD1. The CDR3 loop spans 17 amino acids. Germline V CDR1 and CDR2: SGHNT, YYREEE (reference sequence). Unmatched junction bases numbered 6, after V lost 4 bases and J lost 0 bases. The DNA for the CDR3 is TGTGCCAGCAGCCGCGGGACAGGGGATCCAACTAATGAAAAACTGTTTTTT. Residues: CASSRGTGDPTNEKLFF.

The chain employs TRBV2 and TRBJ2-7; TRBD1 aligns across 8 bases. The CDR3 sequence is 14 residues long. The trim removed 5 bases at V and 5 bases at J, leaving 8 bases unmatched. CDR1 SNHLY and CDR2 FYNNEI come from the germline V gene. This CDR3 reads CASSRTGSVHEQYF. The CDR3 coding sequence is TGTGCCAGCAGTCGGACAGGGTCTGTCCACGAGCAGTACTTC.

V gene TRBV6-1 combines with J gene TRBJ1-5; 8 nucleotides agree with TRBD1. The trim removed 8 bases at V and 3 bases at J, leaving 9 bases unmatched. There are 15 residues in the CDR3. Germline V gene sequence: CDR1 MNHNS, CDR2 SASEGT. The CDR3 bases are TGTGCCAGCCGTGGGCAGGGGGCGGTCAATCAGCCCCAGCATTTT. This codes for CASRGQGAVNQPQHF.